The 22 T cell receptor beta chains given below trace back to one sample, sequenced in a study of T cell changes during pregnancy in multiple sclerosis. Produced via immunoSEQ multiplex PCR; TCRdb's table is partial and in-frame only. The sample gives 65,000 to 95,000 clones, roughly 91% of which show up once; 2% to 3% is in the top ten. The sequenced sample was peripheral blood, obtained after pregnancy. Receptors originate from a female donor in good health, enrolled as a control in a pregnancy study.

Regarding this clone: One end of the junction varies from germline; a read error may be responsible. The chain recombines TRBV7-7 with TRBJ2-1, with D hard to call. Per germline, CDR1 SSHAT and CDR2 FNYEAQ (reference sequence). This CDR3 contains 12 residues. CDR3 amino acids: CASSLLGGEQFF. The CDR3 nucleotides are TGTGCTAGCAGCTTATTAGGCGGTGAGCAGTTCTTC.

The chain uses TRBV5-1 and TRBJ1-4, with D perhaps matching TRBD1 (6 bases). The V gene lost 2 bases and the J gene lost 0 bases, with 11 bases spanning the gap. Germline CDR1 is SGHRS and CDR2 is YFSETQ. The CDR3 covers 16 residues. The CDR3, as DNA: TGCGCCAGCAGCTTCGGACAGATTGCAACTAATGAAAAACTGTTTTTT. Encoded protein: CASSFGQIATNEKLFF.

The V call is TRBV5-5, the J call TRBJ1-1; D remains unclear. Germline V lookup: CDR1 SGHKS, CDR2 YYEKEE (reference sequence). With 4 bases removed from V and 0 bases from J, the gap between germline ends came to 10 bases. The CDR3 runs to 14 residues. The CDR3 DNA reads TGTGCCAGCAGCCCCTCTGCTATGAACACTGAAGCTTTCTTT. Protein sequence: CASSPSAMNTEAFF.

V usage is TRBV27 and J usage is TRBJ2-7, with 12 bases aligning to TRBD2. This CDR3 comprises 16 residues. Germline V gives CDR1 MNHEY, CDR2 SMNVEV (reference sequence). V trimming: 5 bases; J trimming: 3 bases; junction bases outside the gene matches: 8. CDR3: CASSIGGLAGLYEQYF. The CDR3 DNA sequence: TGTGCCAGCAGTATTGGAGGACTAGCGGGGCTCTACGAGCAGTACTTC.

This clone showed up just once. The rearrangement joins TRBV4-2 to TRBJ2-5, with 9 nucleotides matching TRBD2. The germline CDR1 and CDR2 sequences are LGHNA and YNFKEQ. The CDR3 is 17 amino acids. Trimming took 3 bases from V and 1 from J; bases not matched to a gene: 9. CDR3 nucleotide sequence: TGTGCCAGCAGCCACCGAGAAGCGGGGGGCCGCCAAGAGACCCAGTACTTC. Translation: CASSHREAGGRQETQYF.

The chain is built from TRBV7-9 and TRBJ2-2; 7 nucleotides align to TRBD2. Per the germline V gene, CDR1 is SEHNR and CDR2 is FQNEAQ (reference sequence). CDR3 size: 16 residues. Losses at the gene ends were 5 bases for V and 5 bases for J; bases not matched to a gene: 11. CDR3 loop: CASSPPNRGGTGELFF. CDR3 nucleotide sequence: TGTGCCAGCAGCCCACCGAACCGGGGAGGGACCGGGGAGCTGTTTTTT.

The chain is built from TRBV6-5 and TRBJ1-4, with D possibly matching TRBD1 (6 bases). The V end lost 2 bases, the J end lost 8 bases, and 12 bases lay between the germline ends. The CDR3 is 14 residues long. In germline, CDR1 is MNHEY, CDR2 SVGAGI. Here the CDR3 reads CASSYAGAGEKLFF. In DNA form, the CDR3 reads TGTGCCAGCAGTTACGCGGGGGCAGGGGAAAAACTGTTTTTT.

The chain is built from TRBV6-6 and TRBJ2-5; 14 bases align to TRBD2. This CDR3 is 16 amino acids long. Per the germline V gene, CDR1 is MNHNY and CDR2 is SVGAGI (reference sequence). J lost 3 bases, V lost 2 bases, and 2 bases had no gene match. For the CDR3, the DNA is TGTGCCAGCAGTTACCCGGGACTAGCGGGGGAAGAGACCCAGTACTTC. Translation: CASSYPGLAGEETQYF.

The rearrangement uses TRBV18 and TRBJ2-6; no clear D. V was cut by 5 bases and J by 0 bases, with 8 bases left in between. Looked up from germline, CDR1 is KGHSH and CDR2 is LQKENI. The CDR3 totals 15 residues. The CDR3 DNA follows: TGTGCCAGCTCAAACAGTGCCTCTGGGGCCAACGTCCTGACTTTC. Translation gives CASSNSASGANVLTF. The full variable domain, its missing parts supplied by reference TRBV18 and TRBJ2-6, is NAGVMQNPRHLVRRRGQEARLRCSPMKGHSHVYWYRQLPEEGLKFMVYLQKENIIDESGMPKERFSAEFPKEGPSILRIQQVVRGDSAAYFCASSNSASGANVLTFGAGSRLTVL.

V gene TRBV4-1 combines with J gene TRBJ1-4; D is possibly TRBD1 (6 bases). CDR1 and CDR2 from the germline V gene are MGHRA and YSYEKL. The CDR3 length is 15 residues. The V end was cut by 0 bases, the J end by 5 bases, with 10 bases between. CDR3 DNA: TGCGCCAGCAGCCAAGAAGGACAGCCAAATGAAAAACTGTTTTTT. Amino acids: CASSQEGQPNEKLFF.

The rearrangement uses TRBV7-2 and TRBJ2-7; D uncertain. The CDR3 loop spans 13 amino acids. The V gene's germline CDR1 is SGHTA and CDR2 FQGNSA. Trimming stripped 2 bases from V and 4 bases from J, with 9 bases between. This chain's CDR3 is CASSLSNGYEQYF. CDR3 DNA: TGTGCCAGCAGCTTATCGAACGGTTACGAGCAGTACTTC.

The genes are TRBV5-6 and TRBJ2-3; D is perhaps TRBD2 (5 bases). The germline V gene encodes CDR1 SGHDT and CDR2 YYEEEE. The CDR3 loop spans 15 amino acids. Trimming took 0 bases from V and 1 from J, leaving 9 bases between them. The CDR3 bases are TGTGCCAGCAGCTTGGATGGGAGTCGCACAGATACGCAGTATTTT. It translates to CASSLDGSRTDTQYF.

The V gene is TRBV5-1, the J gene TRBJ2-1; tentative D call: TRBD2 (5 bases). The CDR3 extends over 13 amino acids. Per germline, CDR1 SGHRS and CDR2 YFSETQ. Trimming took 4 bases from V and 10 from J, leaving 15 bases between them. The CDR3 DNA reads TGCGCCAGCAGCCCCGCCGGGGAACGAGAGCAGTTCTTC. Its translation: CASSPAGEREQFF.

The CDR3 reads CASSQSERGEQFF. For the CDR3, the DNA is TGCGCCAGCAGTCAATCCGAGCGGGGGGAGCAGTTCTTC. This sequence joins TRBV23-1 and TRBJ2-1; 8 bases agree with TRBD2. TRBV23-1 is an ORF; its function is uncertain. The CDR3 spans 13 residues. J was trimmed by 10 bases and V by 0 bases; bases with no gene match: 2.

The V call is TRBV7-3, the J call TRBJ2-6; perhaps TRBD2 as D (6 bases). The germline V and J ends were trimmed by 6 bases and 0 bases, with 18 bases remaining between them. Germline values: CDR1 SGHTA, CDR2 FQGTGA. This CDR3 comprises 18 residues. CDR3 bases: TGTGCCAGCAGGGCGACCGGGACTCGTGGCTCTGGGGCCAACGTCCTGACTTTC. It specifies CASRATGTRGSGANVLTF. Using reference TRBV7-3 and TRBJ2-6 for the parts outside the CDR3, the full variable domain is GAGVSQTPSNKVTEKGKYVELRCDPISGHTALYWYRQSLGQGPEFLIYFQGTGAADDSGLPNDRFFAVRPEGSVSTLKIQRTERGDSAVYLCASRATGTRGSGANVLTFGAGSRLTVL.

The chain uses TRBV18 and TRBJ2-2; maybe TRBD1 (6 bases). Germline CDR1 KGHSH, CDR2 LQKENI. V dropped 3 bases and J dropped 0 bases, with 8 bases sitting between them. CDR3 length: 15 residues. As DNA, the CDR3 is TGTGCCAGCTCACCTCAGGGGCCGAACACCGGGGAGCTGTTTTTT. It codes for CASSPQGPNTGELFF.

V and J are TRBV18 and TRBJ2-6, with 7 bases fitting TRBD1. The CDR3 has 16 amino acids. The germline V gene has CDR1 KGHSH and CDR2 LQKENI. V was clipped by 0 bases and J by 3 bases; unmatched bases: 2. The CDR3 is CASSPPTGNGANVLTF. CDR3 bases: TGTGCCAGCTCACCACCGACAGGGAATGGGGCCAACGTCCTGACTTTC.

The J gene is TRBJ1-2, the V gene TRBV9; D perhaps matches TRBD1 (5 bases). This CDR3 spans 12 amino acids. Trimming took off 5 bases at V and 4 bases at J, with 9 bases between the two ends. Germline assignment: CDR1 SGDLS and CDR2 YYNGEE. For the CDR3, the DNA is TGTGCCAGCAGTCCTCAGGGCTATGGCTACACCTTC. This sequence encodes CASSPQGYGYTF.

V usage is TRBV2 and J usage is TRBJ2-5, with D unresolved. Germline assignment: CDR1 SNHLY and CDR2 FYNNEI. The CDR3 extends over 11 amino acids. The ends were cut back, 8 bases at V and 2 bases at J, with 6 bases in the middle. In DNA, the CDR3 is TGTGCCAGCTGCGAACAAGAGACCCAGTACTTC. Its translation: CASCEQETQYF.

This chain uses TRBV18 with TRBJ2-7; 10 bases match TRBD2. CDR3 length: 15 residues. The trim removed 5 bases at V and 1 base at J, leaving 5 bases unmatched. Germline lookup yields CDR1 KGHSH and CDR2 LQKENI. This chain's CDR3 is CASSIRTSGSYEQYF. CDR3 DNA sequence: TGTGCCAGCTCAATCCGGACTAGCGGTTCCTACGAGCAGTACTTC.

The chain is built from TRBV7-2 and TRBJ2-2, with 7 nucleotides matching TRBD2. V was pared by 5 bases and J by 2 bases, with 8 bases of the junction left unmatched. Germline lookup yields CDR1 SGHTA and CDR2 FQGNSA. The CDR3 loop spans 16 amino acids. The CDR3 sequence is CASSPGLVPNTGELFF. CDR3 coding DNA: TGTGCCAGCAGCCCAGGACTAGTTCCCAACACCGGGGAGCTGTTTTTT.

The V gene is TRBV4-3, the J gene TRBJ2-7, with a tentative D call TRBD2 (6 bases). CDR1 is LGHNA and CDR2 is YSLEER in the germline V gene. Trimming stripped 1 base from V and 3 bases from J, with 16 bases between. The CDR3 runs 16 residues. CDR3 DNA: TGCGCCAGCAGCCAAGGTGGAGGGAAGGGGTTCTACGAGCAGTACTTC. As protein: CASSQGGGKGFYEQYF.